Listed below are T cell receptor beta chains from one sample, sequenced in a study of OX40 agonist ivuxolimab in advanced cancers. Clones were sequenced by immunoSEQ multiplex PCR, and TCRdb holds only the in-frame ones, with some missing. This sample has approximately 63,000 clones, with around 91% found just once. The material was CD4+ or CD8+ T cells sorted from blood, obtained in a trial of the OX40 agonist ivuxolimab. The receptors shown here come from an adult with an advanced solid tumor such as melanoma, head and neck, liver or kidney cancer. CDR3s include the opening cysteine and the closing phenylalanine or tryptophan. Each record gives: CDR3 protein, CDR3 DNA, V gene, J gene, clone size, D gene. D genes are given only for firm matches. Clone size is not always given. Where it is, it says once, few, many or a class for expanded clones.

CDR3aa: CASSLWYSGGYNQPQHF
CDR3nt: TGTGCCAGCAGTTTATGGTACTCAGGGGGTTACAATCAGCCCCAGCATTTT
v_gene: TRBV28
j_gene: TRBJ1-5
abundance: .
d_gene: TRBD1

CDR3aa: CASSILTGEDNQPQHF
CDR3nt: TGTGCCAGTAGTATATTGACAGGGGAAGACAATCAGCCCCAGCATTTT
v_gene: TRBV19
j_gene: TRBJ1-5
abundance: .
d_gene: TRBD1

CDR3aa: CAITEGYEQYF
CDR3nt: TGTGCCATCACGGAGGGGTACGAGCAGTACTTC
v_gene: TRBV10-3
j_gene: TRBJ2-7
abundance: .
d_gene: .

CDR3aa: CASSLAGVGSPLHF
CDR3nt: TGTGCCAGCAGCTTAGCAGGGGTCGGTTCACCCCTCCACTTT
v_gene: TRBV7-8
j_gene: TRBJ1-6
abundance: .
d_gene: .

CDR3aa: CASSTRDRTRRLAGVLEQYF
CDR3nt: TGTGCCAGCAGTACCCGGGACAGGACCAGAAGACTAGCGGGGGTCTTGGAGCAGTACTTC
v_gene: TRBV28
j_gene: TRBJ2-7
abundance: .
d_gene: TRBD2

CDR3aa: CASSQVRTNGYTF
CDR3nt: TGTGCCAGCAGCCAAGTAAGGACAAATGGCTACACCTTC
v_gene: TRBV14
j_gene: TRBJ1-2
abundance: .
d_gene: .

CDR3aa: CASSTRLGPSTDTQYF
CDR3nt: TGTGCCAGCAGTACCCGTCTGGGGCCCAGCACAGATACGCAGTATTTT
v_gene: TRBV27
j_gene: TRBJ2-3
abundance: .
d_gene: .

CDR3aa: CASSQDQSSYNEQFF
CDR3nt: TGCGCCAGCAGCCAGGACCAGAGCTCCTACAATGAGCAGTTCTTC
v_gene: TRBV4-3
j_gene: TRBJ2-1
abundance: .
d_gene: .

CDR3aa: CASSPGTGVVEQFF
CDR3nt: TGTGCCAGCAGCCCCGGGACAGGGGTTGTAGAGCAGTTCTTC
v_gene: TRBV27
j_gene: TRBJ2-1
abundance: .
d_gene: TRBD1

CDR3aa: CASSLASGSTEAFF
CDR3nt: TGTGCCAGCAGTTTAGCGTCTGGAAGCACTGAAGCTTTCTTT
v_gene: TRBV28
j_gene: TRBJ1-1
abundance: .
d_gene: .

CDR3aa: CASSIEAGGTEAFF
CDR3nt: TGTGCCAGTAGTATAGAAGCAGGGGGGACTGAAGCTTTCTTT
v_gene: TRBV19
j_gene: TRBJ1-1
abundance: .
d_gene: TRBD1

CDR3aa: CASSLWGGRDYTF
CDR3nt: TGTGCCAGCAGCCTTTGGGGAGGGAGGGACTACACCTTC
v_gene: TRBV5-6
j_gene: TRBJ1-2
abundance: .
d_gene: .

CDR3aa: CASSQDSTSGGASIYNEQFF
CDR3nt: TGCGCCAGCAGCCAAGATTCGACTAGCGGGGGGGCCAGTATCTACAATGAGCAGTTCTTC
v_gene: TRBV4-1
j_gene: TRBJ2-1
abundance: .
d_gene: TRBD2

CDR3aa: CASSLGANQPQHF
CDR3nt: TGTGCCAGCAGCCTCGGGGCCAATCAGCCCCAGCATTTT
v_gene: TRBV5-6
j_gene: TRBJ1-5
abundance: .
d_gene: .

CDR3aa: CAIRGYYGYTF
CDR3nt: TGTGCCATTAGGGGATACTATGGCTACACCTTC
v_gene: TRBV14
j_gene: TRBJ1-2
abundance: .
d_gene: .

CDR3aa: CASSSGATEAFF
CDR3nt: TGTGCCAGCAGCTCCGGGGCCACTGAAGCTTTCTTT
v_gene: TRBV11-2
j_gene: TRBJ1-1
abundance: once
d_gene: .

CDR3aa: CASSQERSYNEQFF
CDR3nt: TGCGCCAGCAGCCAAGAAAGGTCCTACAATGAGCAGTTCTTC
v_gene: TRBV4-3
j_gene: TRBJ2-1
abundance: .
d_gene: .

CDR3aa: CASSPANTEAFF
CDR3nt: TGCGCCAGCAGCCCCGCGAACACTGAAGCTTTCTTT
v_gene: TRBV5-1
j_gene: TRBJ1-1
abundance: .
d_gene: .

CDR3aa: CASSLFQGGTGNTIYF
CDR3nt: TGTGCCAGCAGTTTATTCCAGGGGGGAACTGGAAACACCATATATTTT
v_gene: TRBV28
j_gene: TRBJ1-3
abundance: .
d_gene: TRBD1

CDR3aa: CASSIGQLYEQYF
CDR3nt: TGTGCCAGCAGTATTGGACAGCTCTACGAGCAGTACTTC
v_gene: TRBV28
j_gene: TRBJ2-7
abundance: few
d_gene: .

CDR3aa: CASSEGDGYTF
CDR3nt: TGTGCCAGCAGTGAGGGAGATGGCTACACCTTC
v_gene: TRBV6-1
j_gene: TRBJ1-2
abundance: .
d_gene: .

CDR3aa: CSIRGGSGDTEAFF
CDR3nt: TGCAGCATCAGGGGGGGGTCCGGGGACACTGAAGCTTTCTTT
v_gene: TRBV29-1
j_gene: TRBJ1-1
abundance: .
d_gene: TRBD1

CDR3aa: CASSLTVGNEKLFF
CDR3nt: TGCGCCAGCAGCCTGACAGTTGGTAATGAAAAACTGTTTTTT
v_gene: TRBV4-1
j_gene: TRBJ1-4
abundance: .
d_gene: .

CDR3aa: CASSAAVNTEAFF
CDR3nt: TGTGCCAGCAGTGCGGCAGTGAACACTGAAGCTTTCTTT
v_gene: TRBV27
j_gene: TRBJ1-1
abundance: once
d_gene: .

CDR3aa: CSVGVDYEQYF
CDR3nt: TGCAGCGTTGGAGTAGACTACGAGCAGTACTTC
v_gene: TRBV29-1
j_gene: TRBJ2-7
abundance: .
d_gene: .

CDR3aa: CASSPLTGGFNEQYF
CDR3nt: TGTGCCAGTAGTCCCCTGACAGGGGGCTTTAACGAGCAGTACTTC
v_gene: TRBV19
j_gene: TRBJ2-7
abundance: .
d_gene: TRBD1

CDR3aa: CASTAGTVNTEAFF
CDR3nt: TGTGCCAGTACCGCGGGGACAGTGAACACTGAAGCTTTCTTT
v_gene: TRBV19
j_gene: TRBJ1-1
abundance: few
d_gene: TRBD1

CDR3aa: CASSLERGLSQETQYF
CDR3nt: TGCGCCAGCAGCTTGGAGAGGGGACTAAGCCAAGAGACCCAGTACTTC
v_gene: TRBV5-1
j_gene: TRBJ2-5
abundance: .
d_gene: TRBD2

CDR3aa: CASSQGQGRTYEQYF
CDR3nt: TGCGCCAGCAGCCAAGGGCAGGGAAGGACCTACGAGCAGTACTTC
v_gene: TRBV4-3
j_gene: TRBJ2-7
abundance: .
d_gene: .

CDR3aa: CASRAEFSEYTGELFF
CDR3nt: TGCGCCAGCAGGGCGGAATTTTCGGAATACACCGGGGAGCTGTTTTTT
v_gene: TRBV4-1
j_gene: TRBJ2-2
abundance: .
d_gene: .

CDR3aa: CASSIGASSYEQYF
CDR3nt: TGTGCCAGTAGTATAGGCGCATCCTCCTACGAGCAGTACTTC
v_gene: TRBV19
j_gene: TRBJ2-7
abundance: .
d_gene: .

CDR3aa: CASSWGTEAFF
CDR3nt: TGTGCCAGCAGTTGGGGCACTGAAGCTTTCTTT
v_gene: TRBV6-1
j_gene: TRBJ1-1
abundance: .
d_gene: .

CDR3aa: CASSIDRLVAGTTDTQYF
CDR3nt: TGTGCCAGTAGTATAGACCGTCTCGTAGCGGGTACCACAGATACGCAGTATTTT
v_gene: TRBV19
j_gene: TRBJ2-3
abundance: .
d_gene: TRBD2

CDR3aa: CAAGEQFF
CDR3nt: TGTGCCGCGGGTGAGCAGTTCTTC
v_gene: TRBV30
j_gene: TRBJ2-1
abundance: .
d_gene: .

CDR3aa: CASSSPQGPNQPQHF
CDR3nt: TGTGCCAGCAGCTCCCCGCAGGGACCTAATCAGCCCCAGCATTTT
v_gene: TRBV7-9
j_gene: TRBJ1-5
abundance: .
d_gene: .

CDR3aa: CATSRGETSGGPGDTQYF
CDR3nt: TGTGCCACCAGCAGAGGAGAGACTAGCGGGGGGCCGGGGGATACGCAGTATTTT
v_gene: TRBV15
j_gene: TRBJ2-3
abundance: few
d_gene: TRBD2

CDR3aa: CASSLVTSGGVSTDTQYF
CDR3nt: TGTGCCAGCAGCTTAGTGACTAGCGGGGGGGTTAGCACAGATACGCAGTATTTT
v_gene: TRBV7-2
j_gene: TRBJ2-3
abundance: .
d_gene: TRBD2

CDR3aa: CASSLGFLNTEAFF
CDR3nt: TGCGCCAGCAGCCTCGGGTTCTTGAACACTGAAGCTTTCTTT
v_gene: TRBV4-3
j_gene: TRBJ1-1
abundance: .
d_gene: .

CDR3aa: CASSDYEQYF
CDR3nt: TGTGCCAGCAGCGACTACGAGCAGTACTTC
v_gene: TRBV7-9
j_gene: TRBJ2-7
abundance: few
d_gene: .

CDR3aa: CASSDRGTDTQYF
CDR3nt: TGTGCCAGCAGTGACAGGGGCACAGATACGCAGTATTTT
v_gene: TRBV6-4
j_gene: TRBJ2-3
abundance: medium-sized
d_gene: .

CDR3aa: CSFEAGYTEAFF
CDR3nt: TGCAGCTTTGAGGCCGGGTACACTGAAGCTTTCTTT
v_gene: TRBV29-1
j_gene: TRBJ1-1
abundance: .
d_gene: .

CDR3aa: CASSPWHRGTGELFF
CDR3nt: TGCGCCAGCAGCCCATGGCACAGGGGCACCGGGGAACTGTTTTTT
v_gene: TRBV4-1
j_gene: TRBJ2-2
abundance: .
d_gene: TRBD1

CDR3aa: CASGTQLNTEAFF
CDR3nt: TGTGCCTCAGGGACGCAGCTTAACACTGAAGCTTTCTTT
v_gene: TRBV19
j_gene: TRBJ1-1
abundance: .
d_gene: .

CDR3aa: CASSLPGQVYEQYF
CDR3nt: TGTGCCAGCAGCTTGCCGGGACAGGTTTACGAGCAGTACTTC
v_gene: TRBV7-9
j_gene: TRBJ2-7
abundance: .
d_gene: TRBD1

CDR3aa: CASSLVPYEQYF
CDR3nt: TGTGCCAGCAGCTTAGTACCCTACGAGCAGTACTTC
v_gene: TRBV7-9
j_gene: TRBJ2-7
abundance: .
d_gene: .

CDR3aa: CASSFRGWSSYEQYF
CDR3nt: TGTGCCAGCAGTTTTAGGGGCTGGAGCTCCTACGAGCAGTACTTC
v_gene: TRBV28
j_gene: TRBJ2-7
abundance: .
d_gene: .

CDR3aa: CASSGLAGGYNEQFF
CDR3nt: TGTGCCAGCAGTGGACTAGCGGGGGGTTACAATGAGCAGTTCTTC
v_gene: TRBV2
j_gene: TRBJ2-1
abundance: .
d_gene: TRBD2

CDR3aa: CASSLVKGEGVSYNEQFF
CDR3nt: TGTGCCAGCAGCTTAGTGAAGGGAGAGGGAGTATCCTACAATGAGCAGTTCTTC
v_gene: TRBV11-2
j_gene: TRBJ2-1
abundance: .
d_gene: .

CDR3aa: CASSLGAGGRSHEQFF
CDR3nt: TGTGCCAGCAGTTTAGGAGCGGGAGGTCGGTCGCATGAGCAGTTCTTC
v_gene: TRBV28
j_gene: TRBJ2-1
abundance: .
d_gene: TRBD2

CDR3aa: CASSEASTENTEAFF
CDR3nt: TGTGCCAGCAGTGAAGCGTCAACAGAGAACACTGAAGCTTTCTTT
v_gene: TRBV6-1
j_gene: TRBJ1-1
abundance: .
d_gene: .